The 22 T cell receptor beta chains listed next were all sequenced from one sample in a study of blood T cell repertoires in COVID-19. Some clones are missing from TCRdb's copy, which holds only in-frame ones; the method was immunoSEQ multiplex PCR. The data show some 170,000 clones, around 81% seen once. Source material: peripheral blood. These receptors came from a woman in her 40s with COVID-19, enrolled during active disease.

The sample holds one count of this clone. The rearrangement joins TRBV5-6 to TRBJ2-3; perhaps TRBD2 as D (6 bases). V lost 3 bases and J 7 bases, leaving 21 bases between the germline ends. The CDR3 is 16 residues long. Looked up from germline, CDR1 is SGHDT and CDR2 is YYEEEE. CDR3 loop: CASSSEGGTPGYTQYF. CDR3 sequence (DNA): TGTGCCAGCAGCTCGGAGGGCGGGACGCCCGGGTATACGCAGTATTTT.

This rearrangement joins TRBV7-6 to TRBJ1-5; 11 bases agree with TRBD1. This CDR3 spans 15 amino acids. CDR1 and CDR2 from the germline V gene are SGHVS and FNYEAQ. Germline trimming cut 5 bases from V and 6 bases from J; bases unmatched to any gene: 6. This CDR3 is CASSLRTGGFQPQHF. The CDR3 nucleotides are TGTGCCAGCAGCCTAAGGACAGGGGGCTTTCAGCCCCAGCATTTT.

This sequence joins TRBV29-1 and TRBJ1-2; D is perhaps TRBD1 (5 bases). The CDR3 extends over 14 amino acids. The V end lost 3 bases, the J end lost 2 bases, and 13 bases lay between the germline ends. CDR1 is SQVTM, CDR2 ANQGSEA, per germline. This CDR3 reads CSVDRSGSNYGYTF. The CDR3 nucleotides read TGCAGCGTTGATCGGTCAGGGTCAAACTATGGCTACACCTTC.

This clone appeared a few times. The chain has TRBV30 and TRBJ2-7, with a possible D match to TRBD1 (5 bases). V gave up 2 bases and J gave up 0 bases, with 11 bases separating them. CDR1 is GTSNPN, CDR2 SVGIG, per germline (reference sequence). CDR3 length: 14 amino acids. The CDR3 sequence is CAWSTPGFSYEQYV. CDR3 nucleotides: TGTGCCTGGAGTACACCAGGGTTCTCCTACGAGCAGTACGTC.

The V gene is TRBV5-5, the J gene TRBJ1-5; a weak D match, TRBD1 (6 bases). Looked up from germline, CDR1 is SGHKS and CDR2 is YYEKEE (reference sequence). This CDR3 has 16 amino acids. The V and J ends lost 0 bases and 6 bases respectively, with 16 bases between them. The DNA of the CDR3 is TGTGCCAGCAGCTTGGCGGCGGGGGCAGGGGTTCAGCCCCAGCATTTT. Protein product: CASSLAAGAGVQPQHF.

Only a few counts were recorded for this clone. The germline gene is not matched at one end of the junction; a read error may be the cause. The J gene is TRBJ2-5, the V gene TRBV7-7, with 7 bases fitting TRBD1. The CDR3 covers 16 residues. Germline-derived CDR1 and CDR2 are SSHAT and FNYEAQ (reference sequence). The CDR3 region has the DNA TGTGCTAGCAGCCGAACAGGGGCCGGACGCCAAGAGACCCAGTACTTC. This translates into CASSRTGAGRQETQYF.

This chain links TRBV4-2 with TRBJ1-5; 9 bases agree with TRBD1. CDR3 length: 16 residues. J gave up 3 bases and V 1 base, and 4 bases lay outside the gene matches. Germline assignment: CDR1 LGHNA and CDR2 YNFKEQ. The DNA for the CDR3 is TGTGCCAGCAGCCAAGGGGGGACAGGGTTCAATCAGCCCCAGCATTTT. Its translation is CASSQGGTGFNQPQHF.

This clone has just a few counts. The chain recombines TRBV18 with TRBJ2-7, with D possibly being TRBD2 (6 bases). CDR1 and CDR2 from the germline V gene are KGHSH and LQKENI. V was cut by 2 bases and J by 4 bases, with 15 bases left in between. The CDR3 spans 15 residues. For the CDR3, the DNA is TGTGCCAGCTCACCAATTAGCGGCCGAACTTACGAGCAGTACTTC. Its translation is CASSPISGRTYEQYF.

The rearrangement joins TRBV10-2 to TRBJ1-5, with 8 bases aligning to TRBD1. The CDR3 has 15 residues. CDR1 is WSHSY, CDR2 SAAADI, per germline. The V segment lost 8 bases and the J segment 2 bases; nucleotides outside the gene matches: 8. Here the CDR3 reads CASGGLDRGNQPQHF. CDR3 sequence (DNA): TGCGCCAGCGGGGGTTTGGACAGGGGCAATCAGCCCCAGCATTTT.

The chain uses TRBV28 and TRBJ1-1; possible D gene TRBD1, 5 bases. The germline V gene encodes CDR1 MDHEN and CDR2 SYDVKM. The length of the CDR3 is 14 residues. Trimming cost V 2 bases and J 1 base, with 8 bases left between them. The CDR3 region has the DNA TGTGCCAGCAGTTTAAGGGGTGGGAACACTGAAGCTTTCTTT. Its translation: CASSLRGGNTEAFF.

This clone has a single count. The genes are TRBV28 and TRBJ2-7; the match to TRBD2 covers 11 bases. Looked up from germline, CDR1 is MDHEN and CDR2 is SYDVKM. The CDR3 runs to 14 residues. V lost 7 bases and J lost 9; bases outside the gene matches: 11. The CDR3 loop reads CASMESLAGAGQYF. The CDR3 nucleotides are TGTGCCAGCATGGAGTCACTAGCGGGAGCCGGGCAGTACTTC.

As regards this clone: No conserved phenylalanine or tryptophan ends this CDR3, so it is likely a read error. The limits of the CDR3 on the DNA are not certain, so only TCRdb's listed CDR3 is given. CDR3 protein: CASRGSTDSRI. This sequence joins TRBV19 and TRBJ1-1. Including both end residues, the CDR3 is 11 amino acids long. CDR1 is LNHDA and CDR2 is SQIVND in the germline V gene (reference sequence).

In the case of this clone: A read error may account for a junction end that differs from germline. The CDR3 loop is CASSLGPSTGELFF. CDR3 coding DNA: TGTGCTAGCAGCTTAGGTCCCTCCACCGGGGAGCTGTTTTTT. V usage is TRBV7-7 and J usage is TRBJ2-2, with no clear D. The germline gives CDR1 SSHAT, CDR2 FNYEAQ (reference sequence). The CDR3 extends over 14 amino acids.

This clone appeared once. The chain has TRBV18 and TRBJ2-6; 9 bases fit TRBD1. Germline CDR1 and CDR2: KGHSH and LQKENI. Losses at the gene ends were 6 bases for V and 2 bases for J; bases not matched to a gene: 8. This CDR3 has 17 amino acids. The CDR3 here is CASSPGQGRTGANVLTF. The CDR3 region has the DNA TGTGCCAGCTCGCCCGGACAGGGGAGGACTGGGGCCAACGTCCTGACTTTC.

This clone has only a few counts. The chain links TRBV7-2 to TRBJ2-2; 10 nucleotides match TRBD2. Trimming cost V 5 bases and J 4 bases; bases outside gene matches: 7. In germline, CDR1 is SGHTA, CDR2 FQGNSA. The CDR3 is made up of 16 amino acids. DNA for the CDR3: TGTGCCAGCAGCACCCCTAGCGGGAGCCGCACCGGGGAGCTGTTTTTT. Protein: CASSTPSGSRTGELFF. Together with reference TRBV7-2 and TRBJ2-2, the CDR3 gives the full variable domain: GAGVSQSPSNKVTEKGKDVELRCDPISGHTALYWYRQSLGQGLEFLIYFQGNSAPDKSGLPSDRFSAERTGGSVSTLTIQRTQQEDSAVYLCASSTPSGSRTGELFFGEGSRLTVL.

This clone was observed once. The genes are TRBV27 and TRBJ1-5, with D perhaps matching TRBD1 (6 bases). V was trimmed by 6 bases and J by 2 bases, leaving 23 bases between them. Germline V lookup: CDR1 MNHEY, CDR2 SMNVEV (reference sequence). CDR3 length: 18 residues. This CDR3 is CASSPRQVWGLGNQPQHF. CDR3 nucleotides: TGTGCCAGCAGCCCCCGACAGGTTTGGGGCTTAGGCAATCAGCCCCAGCATTTT.

With respect to this clone: A much more abundant neighbour one base away suggests this may be a read error. Other nucleotide sequences in the sample specify the same CDR3. J is TRBJ1-4 and V is TRBV6-5, with D unclear. The germline V gene has CDR1 MNHEY and CDR2 SVGAGI. V lost 4 bases, J lost 5 bases, and 2 bases lay in between. The CDR3 loop spans 11 amino acids. In DNA, the CDR3 is TGTGCCAGCAGTTTAAATGAAAAACTGTTTTTT. Translating gives CASSLNEKLFF.

This clone came up once. The rearrangement links TRBV29-1 to TRBJ1-4; D gene uncertain. Deletions cut 4 bases from V and 2 bases from J, with 8 bases between. The CDR3 consists of 13 residues. Germline V gene data show CDR1 as SQVTM and CDR2 as ANQGSEA. CDR3 DNA sequence: TGCAGCGTTGCGGGGTATACTAATGAAAAACTGTTTTTT. It codes for CSVAGYTNEKLFF. Using reference TRBV29-1 and TRBJ1-4 for the parts outside the CDR3, the full variable domain is SAVISQKPSRDICQRGTSLTIQCQVDSQVTMMFWYRQQPGQSLTLIATANQGSEATYESGFVIDKFPISRPNLTFSTLTVSNMSPEDSSIYLCSVAGYTNEKLFFGSGTQLSVL.

The genes are TRBV3-1 (or the pseudogene TRBV3-2) and TRBJ2-1; 8 bases align to TRBD2. V was clipped by 1 base and J by 5 bases; unmatched bases: 4. This CDR3 contains 15 residues. The germline CDR1 and CDR2 sequences are LGHDT and YNNKEL (reference sequence). CDR3 bases: TGTGCCAGCAGCCAAGGGGGACTAGTGAACAATGAGCAGTTCTTC. Translation: CASSQGGLVNNEQFF.

The CDR3 DNA sequence: TGTGCCAGCAGGTACGGACTCCTCGAGCAGTACTTC. Translation: CASRYGLLEQYF. The rearrangement links TRBV28 to TRBJ2-7; D is possibly TRBD2 (5 bases). V was clipped by 6 bases and J by 6 bases, with 12 bases between them. This CDR3 contains 12 residues. Germline V gives CDR1 MDHEN, CDR2 SYDVKM.

This clone is a singleton in its sample. The gene calls are TRBV5-5 and TRBJ2-1; 9 positions match TRBD1. The germline V gene has CDR1 SGHKS and CDR2 YYEKEE (reference sequence). V was pared by 4 bases and J by 4 bases, with 9 bases of the junction left unmatched. The CDR3 has 16 residues. The CDR3 spells CASSTSGTGLYNEQFF. The CDR3 DNA follows: TGTGCCAGCAGCACTTCCGGGACAGGGCTTTACAATGAGCAGTTCTTC. Using reference TRBV5-5 and TRBJ2-1 for the parts outside the CDR3, the full variable domain is DAGVTQSPTHLIKTRGQQVTLRCSPISGHKSVSWYQQVLGQGPQFIFQYYEKEERGRGNFPDRFSARQFPNYSSELNVNALLLGDSALYLCASSTSGTGLYNEQFFGPGTRLTVL.

The rearrangement uses TRBV18 and TRBJ1-1; 11 positions match TRBD1. The CDR3 consists of 15 residues. V trimming: 8 bases; J trimming: 4 bases; junction bases outside the gene matches: 9. Germline CDR1 and CDR2: KGHSH and LQKENI. In DNA form, the CDR3 reads TGTGCCAGCCGTCCTGCCGGGACAGGGGGCACTGAAGCTTTCTTT. This encodes CASRPAGTGGTEAFF.